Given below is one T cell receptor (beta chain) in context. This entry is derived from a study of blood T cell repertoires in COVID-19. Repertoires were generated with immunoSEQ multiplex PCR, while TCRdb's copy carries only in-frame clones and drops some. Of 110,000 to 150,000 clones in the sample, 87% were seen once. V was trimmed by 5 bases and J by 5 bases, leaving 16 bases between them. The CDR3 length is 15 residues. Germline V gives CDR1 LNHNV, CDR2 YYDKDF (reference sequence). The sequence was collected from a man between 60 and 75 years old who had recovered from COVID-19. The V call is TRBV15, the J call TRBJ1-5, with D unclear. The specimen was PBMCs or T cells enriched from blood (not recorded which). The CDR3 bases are TGTGCCACCAGCTACTGGGCCTACGACGATCAGCCCCAGCATTTT. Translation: CATSYWAYDDQPQHF.